The 13 T cell receptor beta chains below come from one sample, sequenced in a study of CD4+ T cells in melanoma. Clones were read by immunoSEQ multiplex PCR, and TCRdb kept only the in-frame ones, dropping some. There are over 130,000 clones in the sample; about 93% occur only once, and over 1.5% lies in the top ten. These receptors were taken from a human donor with melanoma.

The gene calls are TRBV18 and TRBJ1-1; D gene ambiguous. Germline values: CDR1 KGHSH, CDR2 LQKENI. The ends were cut back, 3 bases at V and 0 bases at J, with 11 bases in the middle. There are 15 residues in the CDR3. CDR3 sequence: CASSPNSGLNTEAFF. The CDR3 DNA sequence: TGTGCCAGCTCACCTAATTCAGGTTTGAACACTGAAGCTTTCTTT. The whole variable domain, filled in from reference TRBV18 and TRBJ1-1, reads NAGVMQNPRHLVRRRGQEARLRCSPMKGHSHVYWYRQLPEEGLKFMVYLQKENIIDESGMPKERFSAEFPKEGPSILRIQQVVRGDSAAYFCASSPNSGLNTEAFFGQGTRLTVV.

The chain couples TRBV27 to TRBJ2-3, with a weak D call TRBD2 (6 bases). The V gene lost 6 bases and the J gene lost 7 bases, with 23 bases spanning the gap. Germline V gene data show CDR1 as MNHEY and CDR2 as SMNVEV (reference sequence). The CDR3 contains 16 residues. Here the CDR3 reads CASSAVGLPESNTQYF. The DNA for the CDR3 is TGTGCCAGCAGCGCTGTTGGACTACCAGAAAGCAATACGCAGTATTTT.

The J gene is TRBJ2-2, the V gene TRBV2; unclear D gene. The CDR3 extends over 15 amino acids. Germline V gives CDR1 SNHLY, CDR2 FYNNEI. The V end was cut by 6 bases, the J end by 0 bases, with 11 bases between. The CDR3 loop reads CASRERRTNTGELFF. The DNA of the CDR3 is TGTGCCAGCAGGGAAAGACGGACGAACACCGGGGAGCTGTTTTTT.

V is TRBV5-4 and J is TRBJ2-2, with D perhaps TRBD2 (7 bases). Germline loops: CDR1 SGHNT, CDR2 YYREEE (reference sequence). The CDR3 spans 15 residues. Trimming removed 5 bases from V and 6 bases from J, with 17 bases in between. The CDR3: CASSNSGGPAGELFF. As DNA, the CDR3 is TGTGCCAGCAGTAATTCGGGGGGCCCGGCCGGGGAGCTGTTTTTT.

This chain connects TRBV7-9 to TRBJ2-5, with unresolved D. The CDR3 consists of 13 residues. Germline V lookup: CDR1 SEHNR, CDR2 FQNEAQ (reference sequence). Trimming stripped 9 bases from V and 5 bases from J, with 16 bases between. DNA for the CDR3: TGTGCCAGTACTTTAGGGAATGGGGAGACCCAGTACTTC. Translation gives CASTLGNGETQYF.

The chain links TRBV4-1 to TRBJ1-6; D unclear. Trimming removed 0 bases from V and 6 bases from J, with 3 bases in between. This CDR3 comprises 13 residues. Germline V lookup: CDR1 MGHRA, CDR2 YSYEKL. CDR3 sequence (DNA): TGCGCCAGCAGCCAAGATCTTAATTCACCCCTCCACTTT. Amino acids: CASSQDLNSPLHF.

The chain employs TRBV6-1 and TRBJ2-7; 8 bases agree with TRBD1. The CDR3 consists of 14 residues. The trim removed 6 bases at V and 0 bases at J, leaving 4 bases unmatched. In germline, CDR1 is MNHNS, CDR2 SASEGT. This CDR3 reads CASRNRGSSYEQYF. Written as DNA, the CDR3 is TGTGCCAGCAGGAACAGGGGGAGCTCCTACGAGCAGTACTTC.

The chain uses TRBV9 and TRBJ2-2; D not certain. CDR3 size: 14 residues. Trimming removed 0 bases at V and 3 bases at J, with 6 bases between. CDR1 is SGDLS, CDR2 YYNGEE, per germline. CDR3 amino acids: CASSVAGYTGELFF. In nucleotides, the CDR3 is TGTGCCAGCAGCGTAGCCGGGTACACCGGGGAGCTGTTTTTT.

The chain carries TRBV6-6 and TRBJ1-5; D is uncertain. Germline lookup yields CDR1 MNHNY and CDR2 SVGAGI (reference sequence). V was shortened by 2 bases and J by 7 bases, with 9 bases between the two germline ends. The length of the CDR3 is 13 residues. DNA for the CDR3: TGTGCCAGCAGTTACACCGAGATCCAGCCCCAGCATTTT. Amino acids: CASSYTEIQPQHF.

The table lists this clone with a few counts. The gene calls are TRBV5-1 and TRBJ1-6, with TRBD1 matching over 7 bases. J gave up 9 bases and V 4 bases, and 7 bases lay outside the gene matches. The CDR3 spans 14 residues. From germline, CDR1 is SGHRS and CDR2 YFSETQ. The CDR3 region has the DNA TGCGCCAGCAGCGCGGGGACAGAAACTTCACCCCTCCACTTT. As protein: CASSAGTETSPLHF. The variable domain in full, completed from reference TRBV5-1 and TRBJ1-6, reads KAGVTQTPRYLIKTRGQQVTLSCSPISGHRSVSWYQQTPGQGLQFLFEYFSETQRNKGNFPGRFSGRQFSNSRSEMNVSTLELGDSALYLCASSAGTETSPLHFGNGTRLTVT.

The V and J genes are TRBV27 and TRBJ1-1, with 10 bases matching TRBD1. Germline CDR1 MNHEY, CDR2 SMNVEV (reference sequence). Germline trimming cut 3 bases from V and 3 bases from J; bases unmatched to any gene: 7. The CDR3 has 16 residues. CDR3 DNA sequence: TGTGCCAGCAGTTTTTTAACCGGGACAGGGGACACTGAAGCTTTCTTT. Translating gives CASSFLTGTGDTEAFF.

This clone was observed a handful of times. J is TRBJ1-1 and V is TRBV7-9; D not certain. Trimming pared 0 bases from V and 7 bases from J, leaving 9 bases between. This CDR3 is 13 amino acids long. Germline CDR1 SEHNR, CDR2 FQNEAQ (reference sequence). Here the CDR3 reads CASSLAPGFEAFF. CDR3 DNA: TGTGCCAGCAGCTTAGCTCCTGGTTTTGAAGCTTTCTTT. The complete variable domain, with remaining parts taken from reference TRBV7-9 and TRBJ1-1, reads DTGVSQNPRHKITKRGQNVTFRCDPISEHNRLYWYRQTLGQGPEFLTYFQNEAQLEKSRLLSDRFSAERPKGSFSTLEIQRTEQGDSAMYLCASSLAPGFEAFFGQGTRLTVV.

This clone was counted once. The genes are TRBV2 and TRBJ1-2; 8 bases match TRBD1. CDR1 and CDR2 (germline): SNHLY, FYNNEI. V gave up 4 bases and J gave up 8 bases; unmatched junction bases: 15. This CDR3 spans 16 amino acids. This CDR3 is CASSGGTQGALDGYTF. The CDR3 DNA sequence: TGTGCCAGCAGTGGGGGGACTCAGGGGGCCCTCGACGGCTACACCTTC.